This entry lists 4 T cell receptor beta chains sequenced from one sample in a study of T cells after yellow fever vaccination. MiXCR, applied by TCRdb to the 5' RACE reads, yields one record per CDR3 protein. The table lists about 300,000 distinct CDR3 sequences, under 5% of them singletons, with about 24% in the top ten. The material was PBMCs, obtained 5 days after the yellow fever booster vaccination. All receptors derive from a man aged 18 to 35 who received the YFV17D yellow fever vaccine.

This clonotype was picked up many times. V and J are TRBV5-1 and TRBJ2-2; maybe TRBD1 (6 bases). Between the trimmed V and J ends, which lost 7 bases and 1 base, there was a span of 11 bases. The germline V gene encodes CDR1 SGHRS and CDR2 YFSETQ. The CDR3 has 14 amino acids. In DNA form, the CDR3 reads TGCGCCAGCGACTTACAGGGGAACACCGGGGAGCTGTTTTTT. Amino acids: CASDLQGNTGELFF.

This clonotype came up a few times. The chain has TRBV7-9 and TRBJ1-1; D is ambiguous. The V gene lost 8 bases and the J gene lost 7 bases, with 14 bases spanning the gap. The CDR3 sequence is 12 residues long. Germline loops: CDR1 SEHNR, CDR2 FQNEAQ (reference sequence). CDR3 protein: CASHGRGVEAFF. For the CDR3, the DNA is TGTGCCAGCCACGGCCGAGGAGTTGAAGCTTTCTTT.

This clonotype was observed many times. The CDR3 nucleotides read TGTGCCAGCAGTTACTCAGGCGTATCTAGCGGGGGCTACGAGCAGTACTTC. Encoded protein: CASSYSGVSSGGYEQYF. J is TRBJ2-7 and V is TRBV6-5; 10 bases agree with TRBD2. The germline V gene encodes CDR1 MNHEY and CDR2 SVGAGI. Germline trimming cut 0 bases from V and 3 bases from J; bases unmatched to any gene: 8. The CDR3 consists of 17 residues.

This clonotype came up many times. The chain is built from TRBV5-1 and TRBJ2-1, with 9 positions matching TRBD1. Germline CDR1 reads SGHRS; CDR2 reads YFSETQ. There are 15 residues in the CDR3. J gave up 5 bases and V 0 bases, and 3 bases lay outside the gene matches. CDR3 sequence reads: CASSLGDRGDNEQFF. CDR3 nucleotide sequence: TGCGCCAGCAGCTTGGGAGACAGGGGGGACAATGAGCAGTTCTTC.